These T cell receptor beta chains were read from a single sample in a study of long-term antiretroviral therapy in people with HIV. Assay used: immunoSEQ multiplex PCR; TCRdb lists only in-frame clones, some missing. The sample includes over 30,000 clones, about 97% of them seen just once. Source: unsorted PBMCs, taken 7.6 years after starting antiretroviral therapy. These receptors were obtained from a man younger than 40 with HIV. Each CDR3 is given with its conserved first and last residue. Fields, in order: CDR3 protein, J gene, CDR3 length, V gene.

cdr3_aa: CASSLDPGTGPYGYTF
j_call: TRBJ1-2
cdr3_length: 16
v_call: TRBV5-4

cdr3_aa: CASSQEAASGRGTDTQYF
j_call: TRBJ2-3
cdr3_length: 18
v_call: TRBV4-3

cdr3_aa: CASSPLGATGELFF
j_call: TRBJ2-2
cdr3_length: 14
v_call: TRBV18

cdr3_aa: CASSIGNQPQHF
j_call: TRBJ1-5
cdr3_length: 12
v_call: TRBV19

cdr3_aa: CASTLTGLEQFF
j_call: TRBJ2-1
cdr3_length: 12
v_call: TRBV2

cdr3_aa: CASSAYSKGGAGETQYF
j_call: TRBJ2-5
cdr3_length: 17
v_call: TRBV9

cdr3_aa: CASSQDFPRLQNTGELFF
j_call: TRBJ2-2
cdr3_length: 18
v_call: TRBV4-3

cdr3_aa: CASSQDLQGSLGGYTF
j_call: TRBJ1-2
cdr3_length: 16
v_call: TRBV4-3

cdr3_aa: CASSARDRGQGYSNQPQHF
j_call: TRBJ1-5
cdr3_length: 19
v_call: TRBV2

cdr3_aa: CASSVDPSGGFGGQYEQYF
j_call: TRBJ2-7
cdr3_length: 19
v_call: TRBV9

cdr3_aa: CASSPRVLAGEVDTQYF
j_call: TRBJ2-3
cdr3_length: 17
v_call: TRBV5-1

cdr3_aa: CASSFLTGGSGEQFF
j_call: TRBJ2-1
cdr3_length: 15
v_call: TRBV7-9

cdr3_aa: CASSGGGKNEQFF
j_call: TRBJ2-1
cdr3_length: 13
v_call: TRBV2

cdr3_aa: CASSRAASGQQFF
j_call: TRBJ2-1
cdr3_length: 13
v_call: TRBV19

cdr3_aa: CASSPGQGAWEQFF
j_call: TRBJ2-1
cdr3_length: 14
v_call: TRBV5-4